Sequencing of this T cell receptor beta chain was carried out in a study of blood T cell repertoires in COVID-19. For the study at large: Acute and convalescent COVID-19 specimens originated in the United States, Italy and Spain. T cells, B-cell-depleted T cells, or PBMCs supplied cDNA or gDNA.

Per the original methods: From reference gene primer amplification, estimates of nucleated cell counts were derived. This table comes from immunoSEQ multiplex PCR, and its TCRdb copy is limited to in-frame clones, with some not included. V, J and clone size were drawn from that table, and D and trimming were deduced from the DNA. This table holds about 400,000 clones, around 88% found once. Germline CDR1 SGHAT, CDR2 FQNNGV. CDR3 length: 16 amino acids. After removal of 5 bases from V and 2 bases from J, the junction contained 9 bases not matched to a gene. Patients in Seattle were enrolled during active infection, then followed longitudinally.

The rearrangement joins TRBV11-2 to TRBJ2-5; 9 bases align to TRBD2. The receptor was derived from a woman in her sixties or seventies with COVID-19, enrolled during active disease. The sequencing sample was made of peripheral blood. CDR3 in amino acids: CASSVSVRGGQETQYF. The CDR3 nucleotides read TGTGCCAGCAGCGTTAGCGTGCGGGGGGGACAAGAGACCCAGTACTTC.